This TCR beta chain was documented in a study of blood T cell repertoires in COVID-19 (dated by TCRdb to 2018 to 2020). Background on the whole study: Collaborator samples came from the United States, Italy and Spain and covered acute and convalescent phases of COVID-19. The prospective study material was composed of cDNA or gDNA derived from T cells, B-cell-depleted T cells, or PBMCs. Subjects who had been exposed to COVID-19, were actively infected with it, or had recovered from it provided the deeply sampled blood TCRbeta repertoires that made up the dataset. A freely available public database, intended as a resource for researchers studying the immune response to SARS-CoV-2, is where the repertoires were released. The samples were drawn from two sources: the first 160 participants of the ongoing ImmuneRACE study, and 1,200 or so subjects contributed by 6 global collaborators. A de-identified subject ID, COVID-19 status, age in years and sex were almost always included in the sample metadata. Where HLA class I and class II types were available, the types were taken from metadata supplied by the sample provider, not from assay-based typing.

Samples from volunteer blood donors who had recovered from COVID-19 were contributed by a second Seattle source. Whole blood was collected in K2EDTA tubes by collaborating institutions according to the institutions' own protocols. For TCRbeta analysis, collaborator samples were shipped as frozen whole blood, as isolated PBMCs, or as DNA extracted from either sample type. The V and J ends are trimmed by 3 bases and 8 bases, leaving 16 bases between them. The germline V gene gives CDR1 as KGHSH and CDR2 as LQKENI. The CDR3 measures 14 amino acids from cysteine to phenylalanine. Left in the record is the CDR3 DNA by itself, 42 bases read in frame from the first base. TCRbeta CDR3 regions were amplified from genomic DNA by means of the immunoSEQ Assay, a bias-controlled multiplex PCR. The source study handled its data this way. Within the assay, amplification of reference gene primers was used to estimate how many nucleated cells each sample contained. Sequence reads were collapsed and filtered to measure the absolute abundance of every unique TCRbeta CDR3 rearrangement. For each sample, productive Simpson clonality was calculated by taking the square root of Simpson's diversity index across productive rearrangements. This immuneACCESS table, as held by TCRdb, lists in-frame sequences with V and J called but not all clones. Of the missing ones, under half trace to an unresolved V gene in checked studies; the others have no known cause. Clone size and V and J calls were adopted from that table, with D and trimming inferred from the DNA. In this sample the table shows a few hundred thousand clones, about 83% of which occur a single time. The ten biggest clones cover approximately 6.2% of the sample.

The study at large found these results: The amount of clinical and demographic metadata varied by source and participant and was provided uncurated.

As to this clone: What this receptor recognizes is not known. Per-nucleotide qualities are absent, and no much larger clonotype sits a single base away.

This chain is built from TRBV18 and TRBJ1-2, and the D gene may be TRBD1, 6 bases matching. The sequence derives from a man aged 60 to 75 who had recovered from COVID-19. Source material: peripheral blood. The DNA sequence reads TGTGCCAGCTCACCCGTTTCGGGGGGCGGGGGCTACACCTTC. This encodes CASSPVSGGGGYTF.